The next 28 T cell receptor beta chains were all read from a single sample in a study of a mutant IDH1 vaccine in newly diagnosed glioma (dated by TCRdb to the early 2020s). The time point label corresponds to: week 23, last vaccination. Each vaccine dose was 300 ug of a 20-mer mutant IDH1 peptide in Montanide, given subcutaneously with topical imiquimod. Library preparation used the immunoSEQ multiplex PCR assay. The source is immuneACCESS, and TCRdb retained only in-frame sequences with V and J called. Part of the clones is not carried over; for the studies checked, unresolved V genes explain less than half of this, and the remainder is unexplained. The sample includes tens of thousands of clones, with roughly 84% observed a single time. The ten largest clones add up to 13% of the sample. These TCRs are of unknown antigen specificity. The sample in question was PBMCs, obtained from a glioma patient whose treatment included an IDH1 peptide vaccine. Every receptor here comes from a man between 18 and 29 years old with glioma.

The V call is TRBV9, the J call TRBJ2-3; D is uncertain. Germline V gene sequence: CDR1 SGDLS, CDR2 YYNGEE. The CDR3 contains 13 residues. Trimming took off 0 bases at V and 3 bases at J, with 5 bases between the two ends. The CDR3 here is CASSVVFTDTQYF. Here the CDR3 DNA reads TGTGCCAGCAGCGTAGTGTTTACAGATACGCAGTATTTT.

This clone was counted a few times. The J gene is TRBJ1-4, the V gene TRBV29-1; D call uncertain. Germline V gene lookup returns CDR1 SQVTM and CDR2 ANQGSEA. V gave up 6 bases and J gave up 10 bases, with 18 bases separating them. CDR3 length equals 13 residues. The CDR3: CSVQGTREGKLFF. CDR3 in DNA: TGCAGCGTCCAAGGAACTAGGGAAGGAAAACTGTTTTTT.

The chain couples TRBV7-9 to TRBJ2-7; D call uncertain. There are 14 residues in the CDR3. The ends were cut back, 7 bases at V and 2 bases at J, with 15 bases in the middle. The germline V gene has CDR1 SEHNR and CDR2 FQNEAQ (reference sequence). The CDR3 sequence is CASTQFGETYEQYF. The CDR3 DNA reads TGTGCCAGCACCCAGTTTGGGGAAACCTACGAGCAGTACTTC.

The chain employs TRBV2 and TRBJ2-2; tentative D call: TRBD2 (6 bases). Germline V CDR1 and CDR2: SNHLY, FYNNEI. V lost 2 bases, J lost 4 bases, and 14 bases lay in between. The CDR3 extends over 16 amino acids. In DNA, the CDR3 is TGTGCCAGCAGTGAAAGAGGGTTGGGGGGCACCGGGGAGCTGTTTTTT. The encoded protein is CASSERGLGGTGELFF.

With regard to this clone: Relative to the germline gene, one junction end is altered; a read error may explain this. The chain carries TRBV27 and TRBJ2-1; D call uncertain. Germline assignment: CDR1 MNHEY and CDR2 SMNVEV (reference sequence). CDR3 size: 11 residues. CDR3 sequence: CATSRKNEQFF. The CDR3 bases are TGTGCCACCAGTCGGAAAAATGAGCAGTTCTTC.

The rearrangement uses TRBV7-2 and TRBJ1-5; D is undetermined. Germline-derived CDR1 and CDR2 are SGHTA and FQGNSA. This CDR3 spans 15 amino acids. Trimming stripped 5 bases from V and 0 bases from J, with 11 bases between. CDR3 amino acids: CASSPQEASNQPQHF. Here the CDR3 DNA reads TGTGCCAGCAGCCCACAAGAAGCTAGCAATCAGCCCCAGCATTTT.

The chain couples TRBV16 to TRBJ1-1; a possible D gene is TRBD1 (5 bases). The ends were cut back, 1 base at V and 5 bases at J, with 11 bases in the middle. The CDR3 runs 14 residues. CDR1 and CDR2 (germline): KGHSY, FQNENV. DNA for the CDR3: TGTGCCAGCAGCCAATTAAGGGGAGGAACTGAAGCTTTCTTT. Translation gives CASSQLRGGTEAFF.

This chain uses TRBV7-9 with TRBJ1-1; D is perhaps TRBD1 (6 bases). The CDR3 contains 16 residues. Between the trimmed V and J ends, which lost 8 bases and 1 base, there was a span of 20 bases. Germline values: CDR1 SEHNR, CDR2 FQNEAQ (reference sequence). CDR3 DNA: TGTGCCAGCTCACAAGGGGGACAACTGAAGAACACTGAAGCTTTCTTT. Translating it yields CASSQGGQLKNTEAFF.

The chain recombines TRBV4-2 with TRBJ2-1; no reliable D call. V was trimmed by 0 bases and J by 0 bases, leaving 12 bases between them. Germline lookup yields CDR1 LGHNA and CDR2 YNFKEQ. This CDR3 has 17 residues. CDR3 in amino acids: CASSQEGHRSSYNEQFF. The CDR3 DNA is TGTGCCAGCAGCCAAGAAGGGCACCGTAGCTCCTACAATGAGCAGTTCTTC.

The rearrangement joins TRBV7-3 to TRBJ1-1; TRBD1 is a possible D gene (5 bases). The germline V and J ends were trimmed by 4 bases and 1 base, with 10 bases remaining between them. Germline V lookup: CDR1 SGHTA, CDR2 FQGTGA. The CDR3 is 14 residues long. The CDR3 here is CASSSGSKNTEAFF. CDR3 coding DNA: TGTGCCAGCAGCTCAGGGTCTAAGAACACTGAAGCTTTCTTT.

The chain joins TRBV5-6 to TRBJ2-2, with D perhaps TRBD1 (6 bases). This CDR3 region has 12 residues. Germline lookup yields CDR1 SGHDT and CDR2 YYEEEE. Trimming pared 5 bases from V and 10 bases from J, leaving 12 bases between. CDR3 DNA sequence: TGTGCCAGCAGTTCAGGGGCGCCGGAGCTGTTTTTT. It yields the protein CASSSGAPELFF. Supplemented by reference TRBV5-6 and TRBJ2-2, the full variable domain reads DAGVTQSPTHLIKTRGQQVTLRCSPKSGHDTVSWYQQALGQGPQFIFQYYEEEERQRGNFPDRFSGHQFPNYSSELNVNALLLGDSALYLCASSSGAPELFFGEGSRLTVL.

The chain links TRBV30 to TRBJ1-2, with TRBD1 as a possible D gene (6 bases). V was cut by 3 bases and J by 2 bases, with 16 bases left in between. The CDR3 runs to 15 residues. Germline V gene sequence: CDR1 GTSNPN, CDR2 SVGIG (reference sequence). CDR3 protein: CAWRAPTGGNYGYTF. CDR3 DNA sequence: TGTGCCTGGAGAGCCCCCACGGGGGGCAACTATGGCTACACCTTC.

The rearrangement links TRBV18 to TRBJ1-3; 7 nucleotides line up with TRBD1. The CDR3 consists of 15 residues. From germline, CDR1 is KGHSH and CDR2 LQKENI. The ends lost 2 bases at V and 3 bases at J; junction bases unmatched: 4. The CDR3: CASSPTTGIGNTIYF. CDR3 nucleotide sequence: TGTGCCAGCTCACCAACGACAGGGATTGGAAACACCATATATTTT.

This chain links TRBV28 with TRBJ1-1; D gene uncertain. The CDR3 sequence is 12 residues long. Trimming pared 4 bases from V and 1 base from J, leaving 4 bases between. Germline-derived CDR1 and CDR2 are MDHEN and SYDVKM. The CDR3 sequence: CASSYGNTEAFF. As DNA, the CDR3 is TGTGCCAGCAGTTACGGGAACACTGAAGCTTTCTTT.

This rearrangement joins TRBV27 to TRBJ1-5; a possible D gene is TRBD1 (5 bases). Deletions cut 1 base from V and 4 bases from J, with 11 bases between. CDR3 length equals 15 residues. Germline CDR1 reads MNHEY; CDR2 reads SMNVEV (reference sequence). DNA of the CDR3: TGTGCCAGCAGTTTATTCTGGGGGGGAAATCAGCCCCAGCATTTT. Translation gives CASSLFWGGNQPQHF.

The chain carries TRBV6-5 and TRBJ1-1, with D possibly TRBD1 on 5 matching bases. Germline V gene lookup returns CDR1 MNHEY and CDR2 SVGAGI. V was clipped by 8 bases and J by 4 bases, with 14 bases between them. There are 13 residues in the CDR3. CDR3 bases: TGTGCCAGCGGAATAGGGGTCCGCACTGAAGCTTTCTTT. Translated, it gives CASGIGVRTEAFF.

The chain links TRBV7-9 to TRBJ2-2; 8 bases agree with TRBD1. Germline CDR1 SEHNR, CDR2 FQNEAQ (reference sequence). The CDR3 spans 16 residues. With 7 bases clipped from V and 1 base from J, the junction kept 8 bases outside the gene matches. The CDR3 protein is CASNKFGTGNTGELFF. The DNA of the CDR3 is TGTGCCAGCAACAAGTTTGGGACAGGGAACACCGGGGAGCTGTTTTTT.

The rearrangement joins TRBV25-1 to TRBJ2-5; weak D call: TRBD1 (6 bases). The ends were cut back, 7 bases at V and 1 base at J, with 19 bases in the middle. There are 16 residues in the CDR3. Germline V gene data show CDR1 as MGHDK and CDR2 as SYGVNS. CDR3 nucleotide sequence: TGTGCCAGCACCCCGAGGAAGGGACACGGCCAAGAGACCCAGTACTTC. Translating gives CASTPRKGHGQETQYF.

The chain has TRBV7-5 and TRBJ2-7; TRBD1 was called by the table and not checked on the DNA. TRBV7-5 is tagged as a pseudogene. CDR3 length: 12 residues. The CDR3 sequence: CARSSTAYEQYF. In DNA form, the CDR3 reads TGTGCCAGAAGCTCTACAGCCTACGAGCAGTACTTC.

This chain links TRBV5-6 with TRBJ2-1, with 7 nucleotides matching TRBD2. The CDR3 spans 16 residues. Germline V CDR1 and CDR2: SGHDT, YYEEEE. After removal of 3 bases from V and 0 bases from J, the junction contained 6 bases not matched to a gene. The DNA of the CDR3 is TGTGCCAGCAGCTCCTTAGCGGGTAGCTCCTACAATGAGCAGTTCTTC. It is translated as CASSSLAGSSYNEQFF.

The V and J genes are TRBV4-2 and TRBJ2-6, with TRBD2 as a possible D gene (5 bases). The ends were cut back, 0 bases at V and 1 base at J, with 10 bases in the middle. This CDR3 is built from 17 residues. The germline CDR1 and CDR2 sequences are LGHNA and YNFKEQ. CDR3 sequence (DNA): TGTGCCAGCAGCCAAGATAGAGGGATGTCTGGGGCCAACGTCCTGACTTTC. It encodes CASSQDRGMSGANVLTF.

The CDR3 nucleotides read TGTGCCTCTCAGGGCAAGGCAGGATCCTACGAGCAGTACTTC. It encodes CASQGKAGSYEQYF. The J gene is TRBJ2-7, the V gene TRBV5-4; D perhaps matches TRBD1 (5 bases). The CDR3 contains 14 residues. With 10 bases removed from V and 1 base from J, the gap between germline ends came to 18 bases. Germline CDR1 reads SGHNT; CDR2 reads YYREEE (reference sequence).

V is TRBV29-1 and J is TRBJ1-2, with D perhaps matching TRBD1 (5 bases). The CDR3 sequence is 15 residues long. Germline-derived CDR1 and CDR2 are SQVTM and ANQGSEA. Trimming stripped 7 bases from V and 2 bases from J, with 20 bases between. CDR3 nucleotides: TGCAGCGCCACCGGGGCCGGGGCTAGAAACTATGGCTACACCTTC. It codes for CSATGAGARNYGYTF.

The chain carries TRBV2 and TRBJ2-3; maybe TRBD2 (6 bases). In germline, CDR1 is SNHLY, CDR2 FYNNEI. Trimming removed 8 bases at V and 1 base at J, with 16 bases between. The CDR3 runs 15 residues. The CDR3 protein is CASGKDYWGTDTQYF. The CDR3 DNA sequence: TGTGCCAGCGGTAAGGACTATTGGGGCACAGATACGCAGTATTTT. Variable domain in full (rest from reference TRBV2 and TRBJ2-3): EPEVTQTPSHQVTQMGQEVILRCVPISNHLYFYWYRQILGQKVEFLVSFYNNEISEKSEIFDDQFSVERPDGSNFTLKIRSTKLEDSAMYFCASGKDYWGTDTQYFGPGTRLTVL.

The chain employs TRBV30 and TRBJ2-1; 11 nucleotides agree with TRBD2. This CDR3 has 15 amino acids. In germline, CDR1 is GTSNPN, CDR2 SVGIG (reference sequence). The V segment lost 3 bases and the J segment 4 bases; nucleotides outside the gene matches: 5. This CDR3 is CAWREGLAAYNEQFF. CDR3 coding DNA: TGTGCCTGGAGGGAGGGACTAGCGGCGTACAATGAGCAGTTCTTC.

This rearrangement joins TRBV7-8 to TRBJ2-7; the D is unclear. Per the germline V gene, CDR1 is SGHVS and CDR2 is FQNEAQ. The ends were cut back, 4 bases at V and 2 bases at J, with 12 bases in the middle. The CDR3 has 14 residues. The CDR3 loop is CASSSTLMTYEQYF. The CDR3 nucleotides read TGTGCCAGCAGCTCGACCCTGATGACCTACGAGCAGTACTTC.

This chain links TRBV7-2 with TRBJ2-1, with D hard to call. CDR1 and CDR2 from the germline V gene are SGHTA and FQGNSA. This CDR3 comprises 12 residues. V was shortened by 3 bases and J by 7 bases, with 7 bases between the two germline ends. The CDR3 DNA sequence: TGTGCCAGCAGCTTCAATCGTAATGAGCAGTTCTTC. It codes for CASSFNRNEQFF. The full variable domain, with the rest looked up from reference TRBV7-2 and TRBJ2-1, is GAGVSQSPSNKVTEKGKDVELRCDPISGHTALYWYRQSLGQGLEFLIYFQGNSAPDKSGLPSDRFSAERTGGSVSTLTIQRTQQEDSAVYLCASSFNRNEQFFGPGTRLTVL.

The rearrangement uses TRBV28 and TRBJ1-5, with D possibly matching TRBD1 (5 bases). From germline, CDR1 is MDHEN and CDR2 SYDVKM. The CDR3 extends over 15 amino acids. Trimming took 5 bases from V and 0 from J, leaving 11 bases between them. Written as DNA, the CDR3 is TGTGCCAGCAGTGCGGGGACGGGTAGCAATCAGCCCCAGCATTTT. Translating gives CASSAGTGSNQPQHF.